These 19 T cell receptor beta chains were all obtained from the same sample, sequenced in a study of radiation and T cells in renal cell carcinoma. Time point denoted: baseline pretreatment blood. The treatment is: 15 Gy SBRT to primary tumor, nephrectomy 4 weeks later. Data came from immunoSEQ multiplex PCR; TCRdb stores just in-frame clones and leaves some out. The sample has about 50,000 clones, approximately 80% seen once; the top ten hold 31%. Source: blood, taken from a patient whose treatment included radiotherapy and nephrectomy. The receptor source for this set is a woman in her 70s with renal cell carcinoma.

This chain uses TRBV5-6 with TRBJ2-1; D is unresolved. Germline-derived CDR1 and CDR2 are SGHDT and YYEEEE. The CDR3 sequence is 13 residues long. Trimming left V 1 base short and J 6 bases short, with 8 bases between. Here the CDR3 DNA reads TGTGCCAGCAGCTTGTGGGGTGGCAATGAGCAGTTCTTC. Protein sequence: CASSLWGGNEQFF.

The chain combines TRBV19 with TRBJ1-1; unclear D gene. V shed 1 base and J shed 3 bases, with 9 bases lying between them. CDR3 length equals 14 residues. Germline V CDR1 and CDR2: LNHDA, SQIVND (reference sequence). CDR3 in DNA: TGTGCCAGTAGTATAGGAAGGAGGGACACTGAAGCTTTCTTT. As protein: CASSIGRRDTEAFF.

The rearrangement joins TRBV30 to TRBJ1-2; 7 nucleotides agree with TRBD1. CDR3 size: 13 residues. V gave up 3 bases and J gave up 6 bases; unmatched junction bases: 7. Germline V gives CDR1 GTSNPN, CDR2 SVGIG (reference sequence). CDR3 loop: CAWRFSGGNGYTF. The CDR3 bases are TGTGCCTGGAGGTTCTCAGGGGGAAATGGCTACACCTTC.

This clone was seen a handful of times. The chain combines TRBV4-3 with TRBJ2-2; D uncertain. Per germline, CDR1 LGHNA and CDR2 YSLEER. Trimming took off 3 bases at V and 6 bases at J, with 8 bases between the two ends. CDR3 length equals 13 residues. The CDR3 region has the DNA TGCGCCAGCAGCCATCAAGCCCCCGGGGAGCTGTTTTTT. Protein product: CASSHQAPGELFF.

The CDR3 sequence is CASSPNLVQYF. CDR3 bases: TGTGCCAGCAGTCCCAATTTGGTGCAGTACTTC. The chain couples TRBV6-6 to TRBJ2-7; no reliable D call. Germline V CDR1 and CDR2: MNHNY, SVGAGI (reference sequence). CDR3 size: 11 residues. The V end lost 5 bases, the J end lost 9 bases, and 11 bases lay between the germline ends.

The chain couples TRBV4-2 to TRBJ1-2; no clear D gene. Germline V gene data show CDR1 as LGHNA and CDR2 as YNFKEQ. The CDR3 has 15 residues. With 0 bases removed from V and 10 bases from J, the gap between germline ends came to 18 bases. The CDR3 bases are TGTGCCAGCAGCCAAGACACGACGGGCGGCCGAGACTACACCTTC. This gives the protein CASSQDTTGGRDYTF.

The chain joins TRBV7-8 to TRBJ2-2, with D possibly being TRBD1 (5 bases). The CDR3 is 15 residues long. Between the trimmed V and J ends, which lost 3 bases and 0 bases, there was a span of 8 bases. The germline gives CDR1 SGHVS, CDR2 FQNEAQ. CDR3: CASSFGHANTGELFF. In DNA form, the CDR3 reads TGTGCCAGCAGCTTCGGACACGCGAACACCGGGGAGCTGTTTTTT.

This sequence joins TRBV5-4 and TRBJ1-4, with D uncertain. Per germline, CDR1 SGHNT and CDR2 YYREEE (reference sequence). The CDR3 sequence is 14 residues long. Between the trimmed V and J ends, which lost 1 base and 6 bases, there was a span of 10 bases. The chain's CDR3 is CASSLSQFDEKLFF. CDR3 coding DNA: TGTGCCAGCAGCTTGAGTCAATTCGATGAAAAACTGTTTTTT.

This chain connects TRBV5-5 to TRBJ2-2; D might be TRBD1 or TRBD2, each matching 5 bases. This CDR3 region has 16 residues. Trimming pared 4 bases from V and 3 bases from J, leaving 16 bases between. Per germline, CDR1 SGHKS and CDR2 YYEKEE (reference sequence). The CDR3 region has the DNA TGTGCCAGCAGCATTCGACTTTTGGGGGACACCGGGGAGCTGTTTTTT. Translated, it gives CASSIRLLGDTGELFF. Looking up the rest from reference TRBV5-5 and TRBJ2-2 gives the full variable domain: DAGVTQSPTHLIKTRGQQVTLRCSPISGHKSVSWYQQVLGQGPQFIFQYYEKEERGRGNFPDRFSARQFPNYSSELNVNALLLGDSALYLCASSIRLLGDTGELFFGEGSRLTVL.

The J gene is TRBJ2-7, the V gene TRBV5-6; a weak D match, TRBD1 (6 bases). The V gene lost 0 bases and the J gene lost 3 bases, with 10 bases spanning the gap. This CDR3 spans 14 amino acids. Per the germline V gene, CDR1 is SGHDT and CDR2 is YYEEEE. The CDR3 loop is CASSLASRGYEQYF. The CDR3, as DNA: TGTGCCAGCAGCTTGGCTTCCAGGGGCTACGAGCAGTACTTC.

The chain links TRBV6-5 to TRBJ2-5; 10 nucleotides agree with TRBD2. Germline-derived CDR1 and CDR2 are MNHEY and SVGAGI. V lost 4 bases and J lost 6; bases outside the gene matches: 8. This CDR3 is built from 15 residues. CDR3 protein: CASSSSGGPQQTQYF. CDR3 DNA sequence: TGTGCCAGCAGTTCTAGCGGGGGTCCCCAGCAGACCCAGTACTTC.

The chain recombines TRBV2 with TRBJ2-4, with 10 bases aligning to TRBD2. With V trimmed by 10 bases and J by 3 bases, 9 bases remained unmatched. Germline V gene lookup returns CDR1 SNHLY and CDR2 FYNNEI. The CDR3 sequence is 15 residues long. The CDR3 nucleotides read TGTGCCACCCAAGCGGGAGGGCCTGGCAAAAACATTCAGTACTTC. This codes for CATQAGGPGKNIQYF.

The chain couples TRBV9 to TRBJ1-3, with D unclear. Germline V gene sequence: CDR1 SGDLS, CDR2 YYNGEE. The CDR3 has 15 amino acids. Trimming left V 2 bases short and J 0 bases short, with 9 bases between. The CDR3 protein is CASSVQDHSGNTIYF. CDR3 in DNA: TGTGCCAGCAGCGTCCAGGACCACTCTGGAAACACCATATATTTT.

The V call is TRBV5-4, the J call TRBJ2-7; TRBD2 matches 7 bases. CDR1 is SGHNT, CDR2 YYREEE, per germline (reference sequence). Trimming at V came to 0 bases and at J to 2 bases, leaving 5 bases not matched to a gene. This CDR3 contains 15 residues. CDR3 DNA sequence: TGTGCCAGCAGCTTGGAAGCGGGAACTCCCTACGAGCAGTACTTC. It codes for CASSLEAGTPYEQYF.

The gene calls are TRBV6-6 and TRBJ2-2, with a possible D match to TRBD1 (5 bases). CDR3 size: 15 residues. Trimming left V 5 bases short and J 0 bases short, with 10 bases between. Germline assignment: CDR1 MNHNY and CDR2 SVGAGI (reference sequence). CDR3: CASSQTVSNTGELFF. Here the CDR3 DNA reads TGTGCCAGCAGTCAGACAGTTTCGAACACCGGGGAGCTGTTTTTT.

This rearrangement joins TRBV5-1 to TRBJ2-3, with 7 bases matching TRBD2. CDR3 length equals 15 residues. The germline gives CDR1 SGHRS, CDR2 YFSETQ. V shed 0 bases and J 3 bases; nucleotides not matched to a gene: 4. CDR3: CASSLGGSWTDTQYF. The CDR3 nucleotides are TGCGCCAGCAGCTTGGGCGGGAGCTGGACAGATACGCAGTATTTT.

This sequence joins TRBV6-5 and TRBJ2-7; TRBD2 matches 8 bases. CDR1 is MNHEY, CDR2 SVGAGI, per germline. The CDR3 sequence is 15 residues long. With V trimmed by 6 bases and J by 2 bases, 9 bases remained unmatched. CDR3 in amino acids: CASSPQLAATYEQYF. CDR3 bases: TGTGCCAGCAGCCCTCAACTAGCGGCGACCTACGAGCAGTACTTC.

The J gene is TRBJ2-2, the V gene TRBV5-1, with D unresolved. This CDR3 has 16 residues. Trimming removed 0 bases from V and 2 bases from J, with 11 bases in between. CDR1 and CDR2 from the germline V gene are SGHRS and YFSETQ. CDR3 sequence reads: CASSLAAGVNTGELFF. The CDR3 DNA is TGCGCCAGCAGCTTGGCGGCAGGAGTAAACACCGGGGAGCTGTTTTTT.

The V gene is TRBV30, the J gene TRBJ2-7; tentative D call: TRBD2 (5 bases). The germline CDR1 and CDR2 sequences are GTSNPN and SVGIG (reference sequence). Trimming removed 7 bases at V and 2 bases at J, with 15 bases between. The CDR3 has 13 residues. The CDR3 nucleotides are TGTGCCTTCCGGGAACTGGTGACCTACGAGCAGTACTTC. It yields the protein CAFRELVTYEQYF.